This TCR beta chain was captured in a study of radiotherapy plus CTLA-4 blockade in lung cancer. Study details: 15% to 20% of patients responded objectively, and around 32% achieved disease control. Overall study findings and caveats: Reports state that early shifts in blood T cell clones, with interferon-beta, best predicted response. The study found tumor-derived TCR clones expanded in blood after radiotherapy plus ipilimumab.

The germline V and J ends were trimmed by 1 base and 7 bases, with 17 bases remaining between them. The CDR3 has 15 amino acids. CDR1 and CDR2 from the germline V gene are SQVTM and ANQGSEA. With respect to this clone: Its antigen is unknown.

The table came from immunoSEQ multiplex PCR; TCRdb's copy has only in-frame clones and leaves some out. The table has under 95,000 clones, 84% seen once. The material sequenced was peripheral blood, taken from a patient treated with radiotherapy plus ipilimumab. The TCR was taken from a human donor with non-small cell lung cancer who had stable disease on radiotherapy plus ipilimumab. This chain connects TRBV29-1 to TRBJ2-4; D may be TRBD2 (5 bases). Here the CDR3 reads CSVEGVEGYGNIQYF. CDR3 bases: TGCAGCGTTGAAGGAGTTGAGGGCTACGGGAACATTCAGTACTTC.